This T cell receptor beta chain was obtained from a study of T-cell reconstitution after alpha-beta-depleted transplantation in children. The authors prepared the TCRbeta library with unique molecular identifiers. TCRdb reanalysed the PCR reads using MiXCR and keeps one entry per CDR3 protein. This table has about 98,000 distinct CDR3 sequences, around a quarter appearing once. Findings and limits, study-wide: As was reported, about two months after transplant, alpha-beta T cells came from several hundred expanded graft clones.

This clonotype was seen a handful of times. Its target is unknown. This material consisted of PBMCs, taken before TCRalphabeta/CD19-depleted stem cell transplant. The TCR sequence derives from a boy aged 2-9 years with acute lymphoblastic leukemia, due to receive a stem cell transplant.

CDR3 DNA sequence: TGCGCCAGCAGCTCAAGGACTAGCGGAGGAGCCTATGACTCTGGGGCCAACGTCCTGACTTTC. This encodes CASSSRTSGGAYDSGANVLTF. The chain links TRBV5-1 to TRBJ2-6; 10 bases are a match to TRBD2. Germline V gives CDR1 SGHRS, CDR2 YFSETQ. The CDR3 runs to 21 residues. With 3 bases clipped from V and 0 bases from J, the junction kept 15 bases outside the gene matches.